This TCR beta chain came from a study of monozygotic twins with cystic fibrosis. Using immunoSEQ multiplex PCR, the repertoire was profiled, and TCRdb retains in-frame clones only, with some absent. Here the sample spans 12,000 to 15,000 clones, roughly 85% being singletons. There are 13 residues in the CDR3. Germline V gene lookup returns CDR1 SGHNT and CDR2 YYREEE (reference sequence). Deletions cut 8 bases from V and 1 base from J, with 12 bases between. On this clone: Antigen specificity is unknown.

Notes on the study in general: In 13 of 16 pairs, V gene usage was closest to the co-twin's. Unrelated CF individuals shared fewer identical clonotypes than monozygotic CF twins. Shared CDR3 numbers were not associated with age, concordance or severity.

The sequence derives from a boy aged 10-17 years with cystic fibrosis. The sample was blood. The rearrangement joins TRBV5-4 to TRBJ1-2; D is possibly TRBD1 (5 bases). CDR3 loop: CASGDRVNYGYTF. CDR3 nucleotide sequence: TGTGCCAGTGGGGACCGAGTTAACTATGGCTACACCTTC.